Below are 31 T cell receptor beta chains sequenced from a single sample in a study of T cells expressing NK-cell markers. No DNA is given; TCRdb re-called the 5' RACE reads and lists each CDR3 protein once. The repertoire table contains roughly 390,000 distinct CDR3 sequences. Specimen: blood T cells: a sorted CD56 or NKG2C T cell subset, CD4+ or CD8+ T cells, or bulk PBMC T cells (not recorded which). The receptor source for this set is a woman aged 45-65 years in good health.

The chain combines TRBV5-1 with TRBJ2-3; absent DNA, TCRdb's TRBD2 call cannot be checked. Germline CDR1 SGHRS, CDR2 YFSETQ. The CDR3 totals 15 residues. The CDR3: CASSVGTSGVDTQYF. Looking up the rest from reference TRBV5-1 and TRBJ2-3 gives the full variable domain: KAGVTQTPRYLIKTRGQQVTLSCSPISGHRSVSWYQQTPGQGLQFLFEYFSETQRNKGNFPGRFSGRQFSNSRSEMNVSTLELGDSALYLCASSVGTSGVDTQYFGPGTRLTVL.

The chain is built from TRBV2 and TRBJ1-1. The CDR3 is made up of 12 amino acids. Germline V gene sequence: CDR1 SNHLY, CDR2 FYNNEI. The chain's CDR3 is CASVRRPPEAFF.

The genes are TRBV21-1 and TRBJ1-1; TCRdb proposes TRBD1, but this gene call is untestable without DNA. TRBV21-1 is annotated as a pseudogene. CDR3 size: 17 residues. CDR3 in amino acids: CASSPGGRGKLNTEAFF.

The chain carries TRBV4-1 and TRBJ2-1; TCRdb designates TRBD2, a call that cannot be tested without DNA. CDR1 is MGHRA and CDR2 is YSYEKL in the germline V gene. This CDR3 has 16 residues. CDR3 region: CASSPPSGDSYNEQFF.

The chain carries TRBV7-9 and TRBJ2-1. This CDR3 has 13 residues. The germline CDR1 and CDR2 sequences are SEHNR and FQNEAQ (reference sequence). This chain's CDR3 is CASSSVNDNEQFF.

The chain joins TRBV4-1 to TRBJ2-2; with no DNA, the TCRdb D assignment of TRBD1 cannot be verified. The CDR3 extends over 15 amino acids. CDR1 and CDR2 (germline): MGHRA, YSYEKL. The CDR3: CASSHPGVSTGELFF.

The chain joins TRBV5-6 to TRBJ2-5; TCRdb's D call, TRBD2, is unchecked because there is no DNA. CDR1 is SGHDT, CDR2 YYEEEE, per germline. The CDR3 consists of 15 residues. CDR3 in amino acids: CASSSGLAVRETQYF.

The chain is built from TRBV4-1 and TRBJ2-3; TCRdb picks TRBD2, but there is no DNA to check that call. The CDR3 consists of 16 residues. Per the germline V gene, CDR1 is MGHRA and CDR2 is YSYEKL. CDR3 amino acids: CASSQEVAGGQHTQYF.

The rearrangement links TRBV27 to TRBJ2-3. The CDR3 runs 14 residues. CDR1 and CDR2 from the germline V gene are MNHEY and SMNVEV (reference sequence). CDR3 sequence reads: CASSLGVGMGTQYF.

The chain employs TRBV11-3 and TRBJ2-7. The CDR3 length is 12 residues. The germline CDR1 and CDR2 sequences are SGHNT and YENEEA. The CDR3 is CASSIAAYEQYF.

The chain is built from TRBV12-5 and TRBJ1-1; TCRdb indicates TRBD1, and absent DNA this call remains unverified. The V gene's germline CDR1 is LGHNT and CDR2 FRNRAP. There are 17 residues in the CDR3. CDR3 in amino acids: CASGLEGVSNQNTEAFF.

The CDR3 loop is CASSFPQGLANEQFF. The rearrangement uses TRBV12-3 or TRBV12-4 and TRBJ2-1; TCRdb's assignment of TRBD2 cannot be checked, as there is no DNA. The CDR3 totals 15 residues.

This rearrangement joins TRBV25-1 to TRBJ1-6; the TCRdb call, TRBD1, lacks DNA for checking. CDR1 and CDR2 (germline): MGHDK, SYGVNS. The CDR3 has 16 residues. The CDR3 region is CASSEPTGLRDSPLHF.

The chain is built from TRBV14 and TRBJ2-1; TCRdb designates TRBD1, a call that cannot be tested without DNA. Per germline, CDR1 SGHDN and CDR2 FVKESK. The CDR3 is made up of 14 amino acids. The CDR3 is CASSQAQGYNEQFF.

This chain joins TRBV20-1 and TRBJ1-4. Looked up from germline, CDR1 is DFQATT and CDR2 is SNEGSKA (reference sequence). This CDR3 region has 14 residues. This chain's CDR3 is CSATSGSEDEKLFF.

J is TRBJ2-1 and V is TRBV10-3; TCRdb proposes TRBD2, but this gene call is untestable without DNA. The CDR3 consists of 15 residues. Germline CDR1 is ENHRY and CDR2 is SYGVKD. CDR3 sequence: CAISGPGLAGDEQFF.

The chain has TRBV12-3 or TRBV12-4 and TRBJ2-7; TCRdb outputs TRBD2, but without DNA this stays unchecked. The CDR3 runs 13 residues. CDR3 loop: CASSFRPSDEQYF.

The rearrangement uses TRBV24-1 and TRBJ2-3; checking the TCRdb D call of TRBD2 is not possible without DNA. The germline V gene encodes CDR1 KGHDR and CDR2 SFDVKD. This CDR3 spans 11 amino acids. CDR3 residues: CAAAGGDTQYF.

The J gene is TRBJ2-6, the V gene TRBV5-4; TCRdb indicates TRBD2, and absent DNA this call remains unverified. This CDR3 is built from 17 residues. Germline V gene lookup returns CDR1 SGHNT and CDR2 YYREEE (reference sequence). The CDR3: CASSSGRAPSGANVLTF.

The chain has TRBV4-2 and TRBJ2-7; TCRdb's assignment of TRBD2 cannot be checked, as there is no DNA. Germline V CDR1 and CDR2: LGHNA, YNFKEQ. This CDR3 is 17 amino acids long. CDR3 in amino acids: CASSQDHRTSGRGEQYF.

The chain carries TRBV7-6 and TRBJ2-2. This CDR3 comprises 15 residues. CDR1 is SGHVS and CDR2 is FNYEAQ in the germline V gene. The CDR3 region is CASSLRVWVAGELFF.

The rearrangement links TRBV10-3 to TRBJ2-1; TCRdb selects TRBD2, and the lack of DNA leaves this call unchecked. The germline CDR1 and CDR2 sequences are ENHRY and SYGVKD. CDR3 length: 16 residues. CDR3 residues: CAISESSTGEMDEQFF.

This chain uses TRBV11-1 with TRBJ1-4; TCRdb calls TRBD1, which cannot be checked without DNA. The CDR3 runs 15 residues. Looked up from germline, CDR1 is SGHAT and CDR2 is FQDESV (reference sequence). This CDR3 is CASSFSGTRDEKLFF.

V is TRBV15 and J is TRBJ2-2; TCRdb names TRBD2, which stays unverified in the absence of DNA. CDR1 and CDR2 (germline): LNHNV, YYDKDF (reference sequence). CDR3 length equals 16 residues. CDR3 region: CATSRGVEGAIGELFF.

V is TRBV20-1 and J is TRBJ2-7. The CDR3 covers 13 residues. The V gene's germline CDR1 is DFQATT and CDR2 SNEGSKA (reference sequence). This CDR3 is CSARPTTTYEQYF.

The rearrangement joins TRBV27 to TRBJ2-7; TCRdb gives TRBD1 as the D gene, but with no DNA this cannot be confirmed. The CDR3 spans 16 residues. Looked up from germline, CDR1 is MNHEY and CDR2 is SMNVEV (reference sequence). This chain's CDR3 is CASSLSQGDKSYEQYF.

The chain recombines TRBV30 with TRBJ1-4. Germline-derived CDR1 and CDR2 are GTSNPN and SVGIG (reference sequence). The CDR3 extends over 15 amino acids. CDR3: CAWSGTGATNEKLFF.

J is TRBJ2-1 and V is TRBV29-1; TCRdb's D call of TRBD2 is untestable without DNA. Germline V gene sequence: CDR1 SQVTM, CDR2 ANQGSEA. The CDR3 length is 13 residues. The CDR3 loop is CSVAVLAGRGQFF.

The chain has TRBV18 and TRBJ1-3. The CDR3 is made up of 16 amino acids. Germline loops: CDR1 KGHSH, CDR2 LQKENI. The CDR3 reads CASSPLRDGSGNTIYF.

The chain recombines TRBV10-3 with TRBJ1-2. From germline, CDR1 is ENHRY and CDR2 SYGVKD. The CDR3 runs to 14 residues. The CDR3 region is CAISGHGRDDGYTF.

This chain's CDR3 is CASKFEQNTEAFF. The chain recombines TRBV2 with TRBJ1-1. The CDR3 sequence is 13 residues long. CDR1 is SNHLY, CDR2 FYNNEI, per germline.